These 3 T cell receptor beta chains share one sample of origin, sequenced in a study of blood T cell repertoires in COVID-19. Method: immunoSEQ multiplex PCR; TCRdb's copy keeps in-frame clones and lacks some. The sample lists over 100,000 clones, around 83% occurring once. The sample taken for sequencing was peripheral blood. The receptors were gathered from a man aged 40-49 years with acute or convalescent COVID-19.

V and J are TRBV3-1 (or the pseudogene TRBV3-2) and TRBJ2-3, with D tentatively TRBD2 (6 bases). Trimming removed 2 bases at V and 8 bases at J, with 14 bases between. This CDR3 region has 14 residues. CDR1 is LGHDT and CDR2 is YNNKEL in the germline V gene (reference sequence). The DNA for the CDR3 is TGTGCCAGCAGCCAACTACAGTTGGGGGGTACGCAGTATTTT. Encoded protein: CASSQLQLGGTQYF.

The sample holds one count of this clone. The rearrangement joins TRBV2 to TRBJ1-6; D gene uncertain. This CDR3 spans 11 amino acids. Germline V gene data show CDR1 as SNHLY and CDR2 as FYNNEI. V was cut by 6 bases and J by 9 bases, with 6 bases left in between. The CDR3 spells CASRGRSPLHF. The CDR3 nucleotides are TGTGCCAGCAGGGGCCGTTCACCCCTCCACTTT. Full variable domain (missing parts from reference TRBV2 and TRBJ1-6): EPEVTQTPSHQVTQMGQEVILRCVPISNHLYFYWYRQILGQKVEFLVSFYNNEISEKSEIFDDQFSVERPDGSNFTLKIRSTKLEDSAMYFCASRGRSPLHFGNGTRLTVT.

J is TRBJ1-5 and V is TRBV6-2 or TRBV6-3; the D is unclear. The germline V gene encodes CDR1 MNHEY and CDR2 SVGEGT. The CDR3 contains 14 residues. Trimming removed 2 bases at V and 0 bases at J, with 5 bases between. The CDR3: CASSYVNSNQPQHF. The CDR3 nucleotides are TGTGCCAGCAGTTACGTTAATAGCAATCAGCCCCAGCATTTT.